This T cell receptor (beta chain) was found in a study of vaccination and CD4 T cells after COVID-19. CDR1 is SGHAT and CDR2 is FQDESV in the germline V gene (reference sequence). Trimming took 3 bases from V and 2 from J, leaving 7 bases between them. CDR3 length: 13 residues. Treatment specified: roughly nine-day PBMC culture with coronavirus spike peptide pools or control peptides (ViraFEST assay). As regards this clonotype: The antigen is undetermined.

Sequence data for DNA of cultured CD4+ T cells were generated by the Oncomine TCR Beta short-read assay. TCRdb re-called the PCR reads with MiXCR, one entry per CDR3 protein. The sample yields more than 15,000 distinct CDR3 sequences, about 70% seen once. Sequenced material: CD4+ T cells from blood, cultured in vitro. This sequence joins TRBV11-1 and TRBJ2-5; D ambiguous. The clonotype originates from a human donor who had recovered from COVID-19. CDR3 DNA: TGTGCCAGCAGCTTTGGCAGGCAAGAGACCCAGTACTTC. Translation gives CASSFGRQETQYF.